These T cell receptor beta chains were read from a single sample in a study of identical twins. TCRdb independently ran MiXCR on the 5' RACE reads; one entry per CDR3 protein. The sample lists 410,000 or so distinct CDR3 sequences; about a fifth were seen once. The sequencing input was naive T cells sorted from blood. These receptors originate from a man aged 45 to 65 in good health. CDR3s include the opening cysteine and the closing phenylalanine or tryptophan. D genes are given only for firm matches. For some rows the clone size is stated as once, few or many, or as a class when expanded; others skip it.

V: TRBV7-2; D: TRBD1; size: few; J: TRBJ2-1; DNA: TGTGCCAGCAGCTTAGCCGGGACAGGGGCCAATGAGCAGTTCTTC; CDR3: CASSLAGTGANEQFF
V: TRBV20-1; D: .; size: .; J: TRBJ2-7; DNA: TGCAGTGCCACCGACGGGGGCTACGAGCAGTACTTC; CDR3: CSATDGGYEQYF
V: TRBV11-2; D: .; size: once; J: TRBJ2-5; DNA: TGTGCCAGCAGCTTGGGGTACAGGTCCGAGACCCAGTACTTC; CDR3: CASSLGYRSETQYF
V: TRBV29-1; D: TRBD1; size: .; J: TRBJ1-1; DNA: TGCAGCGTTGGGCCAGGGGGGGAGGCTGAAGCTTTCTTT; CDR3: CSVGPGGEAEAFF
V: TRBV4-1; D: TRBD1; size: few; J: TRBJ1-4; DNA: TGCGCCAGCAGCCCACTACAGGGGGTTAATGAAAAACTGTTTTTT; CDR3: CASSPLQGVNEKLFF
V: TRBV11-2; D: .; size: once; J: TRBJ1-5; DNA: TGTGCCAGCAGAGAGCCTGGTAGCAATCAGCCCCAGCATTTT; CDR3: CASREPGSNQPQHF
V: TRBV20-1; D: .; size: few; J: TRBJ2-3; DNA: TGCAGTGCTAGGAACTCATACTCCGGGACCCTCGGACCAGATACGCAGTATTTT; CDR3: CSARNSYSGTLGPDTQYF
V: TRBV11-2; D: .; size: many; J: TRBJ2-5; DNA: TGTGCCAGCAGCCCTAGCGCCGGGGAGACCCAGTACTTC; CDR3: CASSPSAGETQYF
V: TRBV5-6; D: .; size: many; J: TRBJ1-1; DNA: TGTGCCAGCAGCCAGCTAGGTCCCGGAGGGCACACTGAAGCTTTCTTT; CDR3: CASSQLGPGGHTEAFF
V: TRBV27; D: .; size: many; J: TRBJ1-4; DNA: TGTGCCAGTTCGATATTAGGCACTAATGAAAAACTGTTTTTT; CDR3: CASSILGTNEKLFF
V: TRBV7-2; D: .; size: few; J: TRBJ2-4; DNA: TGTGCCAGCGCGGGACTAGCCAAAAACATTCAGTACTTC; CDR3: CASAGLAKNIQYF
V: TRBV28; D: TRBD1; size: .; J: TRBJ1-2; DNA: TGTGCCAGCAGTCGGACAGGAGGGGGCTATGGGGGCTACACCTTC; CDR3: CASSRTGGGYGGYTF
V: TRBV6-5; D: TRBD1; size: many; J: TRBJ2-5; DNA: TGTGCCAGCAGTTACAGAACCGGGACAGGGGAAGAGACCCAGTACTTC; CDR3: CASSYRTGTGEETQYF
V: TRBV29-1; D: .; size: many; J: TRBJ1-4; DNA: TGCAGCGTTAAAAAGGGGGGTACTAATGAAAAACTGTTTTTT; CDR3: CSVKKGGTNEKLFF
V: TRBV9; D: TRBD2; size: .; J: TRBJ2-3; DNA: TGTGCCAGCAGCGAGAAGACTAGCAGCTTCACAGATACGCAGTATTTT; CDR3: CASSEKTSSFTDTQYF
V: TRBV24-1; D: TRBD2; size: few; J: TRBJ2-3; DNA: TGTGCCACCAGTGATCTAGCGGGGGGGGGAACCACAGATACGCAGTATTTT; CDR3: CATSDLAGGGTTDTQYF
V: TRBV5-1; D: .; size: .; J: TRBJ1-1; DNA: TGCGCCAGCAGCTTCGACGGGGGGAACACTGAAGCTTTCTTT; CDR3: CASSFDGGNTEAFF
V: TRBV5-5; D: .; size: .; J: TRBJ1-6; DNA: TGTGCCAGCAGCTTGGAAGCCAGCCCTAATTCACCCCTCCACTTT; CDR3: CASSLEASPNSPLHF